Presented here are 9 T cell receptor beta chains from one specimen sequenced in a study of shared clonotypes between healthy human individuals. The repertoire was sequenced with immunoSEQ multiplex PCR; TCRdb's copy has only in-frame clones and lacks some. The data hold a few hundred thousand clones, with around four fifths observed a single time. Sequencing was performed on memory CD4+ T cells sorted from blood. Noted subset: CD45RA-negative fraction. The receptors derive from a man aged 25 to 40 in good health.

This chain links TRBV30 with TRBJ2-2; D ambiguous. With 2 bases removed from V and 6 bases from J, the gap between germline ends came to 7 bases. Germline lookup yields CDR1 GTSNPN and CDR2 SVGIG (reference sequence). There are 12 residues in the CDR3. CDR3 amino acids: CAWSRQAGELFF. The CDR3 nucleotides read TGTGCCTGGAGTCGGCAGGCCGGGGAGCTGTTTTTT.

The rearrangement uses TRBV9 and TRBJ2-3; D is possibly TRBD1 (6 bases). The CDR3 is made up of 15 amino acids. Trimming took off 4 bases at V and 0 bases at J, with 12 bases between the two ends. Germline V gene lookup returns CDR1 SGDLS and CDR2 YYNGEE. The CDR3 loop is CASSPDRASTDTQYF. CDR3 DNA: TGTGCCAGCAGCCCGGACAGAGCTAGCACAGATACGCAGTATTTT.

This sequence joins TRBV19 and TRBJ2-7; D assignment may be TRBD1 or TRBD2 (5 bases each). V was cut by 6 bases and J by 3 bases, with 18 bases left in between. Per the germline V gene, CDR1 is LNHDA and CDR2 is SQIVND (reference sequence). CDR3 size: 15 residues. The CDR3 loop is CASSPGTRWDYEQYF. The DNA for the CDR3 is TGTGCCAGTAGCCCAGGGACCCGGTGGGACTACGAGCAGTACTTC.

In its sample, this clone was seen once. In DNA form, the CDR3 reads TGTGCCAGCAGTCGACAGTTTAGCAATCAGCCCCAGCATTTT. Amino acid sequence: CASSRQFSNQPQHF. The chain links TRBV27 to TRBJ1-5; D is perhaps TRBD1 (5 bases). The germline V gene encodes CDR1 MNHEY and CDR2 SMNVEV (reference sequence). V shed 5 bases and J shed 0 bases, with 8 bases lying between them. This CDR3 region has 14 residues.

This chain links TRBV5-1 with TRBJ2-3, with D perhaps given as TRBD1 or TRBD2 (5 bases each). The CDR3 extends over 14 amino acids. Germline CDR1 is SGHRS and CDR2 is YFSETQ. Trimming left V 2 bases short and J 5 bases short, with 12 bases between. CDR3 DNA: TGCGCCAGCAGCTTACGGGGCGCCGGAGATACGCAGTATTTT. It specifies CASSLRGAGDTQYF.

This chain joins TRBV5-5 and TRBJ2-4; D possibly corresponds to TRBD2 (6 bases). V lost 1 base and J lost 8, with 16 bases in between. The CDR3 is 15 residues long. Germline loops: CDR1 SGHKS, CDR2 YYEKEE (reference sequence). The CDR3 DNA sequence: TGTGCCAGCAGCTTGATTGGGGGGATGATCGACATTCAGTACTTC. It is translated as CASSLIGGMIDIQYF.

V is TRBV5-4 and J is TRBJ2-3; 11 bases are shared with TRBD2. Germline loops: CDR1 SGHNT, CDR2 YYREEE (reference sequence). This CDR3 comprises 17 residues. Trimming removed 0 bases from V and 0 bases from J; junction bases left unmatched: 3. In nucleotides, the CDR3 is TGTGCCAGCAGCTTGGTAGCGGGAGGGCCGAGCACAGATACGCAGTATTTT. As protein: CASSLVAGGPSTDTQYF.

The V and J genes are TRBV11-3 and TRBJ1-1, with unresolved D. Germline values: CDR1 SGHNT, CDR2 YENEEA. Trimming pared 2 bases from V and 1 base from J, leaving 5 bases between. The CDR3 spans 13 residues. The CDR3 reads CASSLNQNTEAFF. In DNA form, the CDR3 reads TGTGCCAGCAGCTTAAATCAGAACACTGAAGCTTTCTTT.

The chain combines TRBV25-1 with TRBJ2-5; TRBD1 agrees at 9 bases. The CDR3 totals 16 residues. Germline assignment: CDR1 MGHDK and CDR2 SYGVNS. The V segment lost 2 bases and the J segment 5 bases; nucleotides outside the gene matches: 9. The CDR3 sequence: CASSEILGQGGETQYF. CDR3 nucleotides: TGTGCCAGCAGTGAAATATTGGGACAGGGCGGGGAGACCCAGTACTTC.